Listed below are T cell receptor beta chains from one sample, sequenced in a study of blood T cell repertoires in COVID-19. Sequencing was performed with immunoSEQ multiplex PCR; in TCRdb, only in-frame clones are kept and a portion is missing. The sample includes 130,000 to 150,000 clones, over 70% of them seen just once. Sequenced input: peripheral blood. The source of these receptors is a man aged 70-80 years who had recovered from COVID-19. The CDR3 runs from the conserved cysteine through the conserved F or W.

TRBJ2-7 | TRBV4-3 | CASSQETSGTYEQYF
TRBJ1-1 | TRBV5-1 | CASSPLQGDGTEAFF
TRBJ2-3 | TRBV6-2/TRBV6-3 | CASRPSGISDTQYF
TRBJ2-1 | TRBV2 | CASSEEGGPSDEQFF
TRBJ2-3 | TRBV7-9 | CASSWTDGETDTQYF
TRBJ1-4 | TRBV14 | CASSPLGRPLLFF
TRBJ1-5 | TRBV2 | CASSERMRDQPQHF
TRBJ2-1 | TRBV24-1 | CATSDSGQGVLGEQFF
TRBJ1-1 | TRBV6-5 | CASSYDWGPNTEAFF
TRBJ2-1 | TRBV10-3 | CAIRAGLTDYNEQFF
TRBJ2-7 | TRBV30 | CAWSGRAGAVYEQYF
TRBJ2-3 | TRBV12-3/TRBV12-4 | CASSPLHVDTQYF
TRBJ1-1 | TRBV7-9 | CASSLALIGTEAFF
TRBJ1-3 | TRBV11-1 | CASSRGQASSGNTIYF
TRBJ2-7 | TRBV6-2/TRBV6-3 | CASSQRTYEQYF
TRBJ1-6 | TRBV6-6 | CASSRDGTGAYNSPLHF
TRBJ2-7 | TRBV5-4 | CASSRGQGMYHEQYF
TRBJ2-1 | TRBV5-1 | CASSSGLTQFF
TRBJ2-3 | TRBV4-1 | CASSQVGLGDDTQYF
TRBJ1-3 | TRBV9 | CASSDSGNSGNTIYF
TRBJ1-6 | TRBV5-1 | CASSARQGKDSPLHF
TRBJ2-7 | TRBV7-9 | CASSSSIDFSYEQYF
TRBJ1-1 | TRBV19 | CASSLVAGMNTEAFF
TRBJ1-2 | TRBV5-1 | CASALDSGYGYTF
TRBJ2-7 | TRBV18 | CASSPFPHGKSSYEQYF
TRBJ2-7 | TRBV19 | CASSRQGPSYEQYF
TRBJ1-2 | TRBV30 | CAWGRGLGYGYTF
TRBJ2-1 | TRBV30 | CAWDYGRSSYNEQFF
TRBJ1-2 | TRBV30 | CAWSVHRGYYGYTF